This is a list of T cell receptor beta chains from one sample in a study of radiation and T cells in renal cell carcinoma. The method was immunoSEQ multiplex PCR; TCRdb's version includes in-frame clones alone and lacks a portion of them. The sample carries 150,000 to 200,000 clones, about 85% recorded once. Here the sequenced sample was blood, taken from a patient whose treatment included radiotherapy and nephrectomy. Source of these receptors: a woman in her fifties or sixties with renal cell carcinoma. CDR3s include the opening cysteine and the closing phenylalanine or tryptophan. The order of the fields is D gene, clone size, V gene, J gene, CDR3 protein, CDR3 DNA. The D gene is left open where the match is weak. Size values are once, few and many counts, or a class for expanded clones, and some rows have none.

TRBD1	once	TRBV4-1	TRBJ1-1	CASSQDRGRQAFF	TGCGCCAGCAGCCAAGATAGGGGGCGACAAGCTTTCTTT
NA	NA	TRBV2	TRBJ1-2	CASSEGGRDYGYTF	TGTGCCAGCAGTGAAGGGGGGCGAGACTATGGCTACACCTTC
NA	NA	TRBV18	TRBJ2-2	CASSPRRDSQNTGELFF	TGTGCCAGCTCACCTAGAAGAGACAGCCAAAACACCGGGGAGCTGTTTTTT
NA	NA	TRBV2	TRBJ1-1	CATTRRGGNTEAFF	TGTGCCACCACCCGACGGGGCGGCAATACTGAAGCTTTCTTT
NA	NA	TRBV15	TRBJ1-3	CATSPRPRIFSGNTIYF	TGTGCCACCAGCCCAAGACCAAGGATCTTCTCTGGAAACACCATATATTTT
TRBD2	NA	TRBV2	TRBJ2-1	CASSVERGGGNEQFF	TGTGCCAGCAGTGTAGAGCGGGGGGGCGGAAATGAGCAGTTCTTC
NA	NA	TRBV7-9	TRBJ1-1	CASSATVNTEAFF	TGTGCCAGCAGCGCCACAGTAAACACTGAAGCTTTCTTT
NA	once	TRBV14	TRBJ2-3	CASSRGLSTDTQYF	TGTGCCAGCAGCCGAGGACTGAGCACAGATACGCAGTATTTT
TRBD1	NA	TRBV19	TRBJ2-7	CASSTTGGDHEQYF	TGTGCCAGTAGTACGACAGGGGGTGACCACGAGCAGTACTTC
NA	NA	TRBV5-1	TRBJ1-1	CASSLVWEDTEAFF	TGCGCCAGCAGCTTGGTTTGGGAGGACACTGAAGCTTTCTTT
NA	NA	TRBV30	TRBJ2-7	CAWNLGQSAHEQYF	TGTGCCTGGAATTTAGGACAGTCAGCCCACGAGCAGTACTTC
NA	NA	TRBV18	TRBJ1-1	CASLSRGRYTEAFF	TGTGCCAGCTTGAGCAGGGGTCGGTATACTGAAGCTTTCTTT
NA	NA	TRBV18	TRBJ1-6	CASSPDSFNSPLHF	TGTGCCAGCTCACCGGACAGCTTTAATTCACCCCTCCACTTT
NA	NA	TRBV6-5	TRBJ2-3	CASMSTPGTDTQYF	TGTGCCAGCATGTCAACACCGGGCACAGATACGCAGTATTTT
NA	NA	TRBV5-1	TRBJ1-2	CASSFPPGTPLFHGYTF	TGCGCCAGCAGCTTCCCGCCCGGGACACCCCTCTTCCATGGCTACACCTTC
NA	NA	TRBV7-7	TRBJ2-3	CASSPGHRDTDTQYF	TGTGCTAGCAGCCCAGGCCACAGAGACACAGATACGCAGTATTTT
TRBD1	NA	TRBV10-2	TRBJ1-5	CASSFRTGAHQPQHF	TGCGCCAGCAGTTTCCGGACAGGGGCCCATCAGCCCCAGCATTTT
NA	NA	TRBV2	TRBJ1-2	CASKSLDFYGYTF	TGTGCCAGCAAGTCACTGGACTTCTATGGCTACACCTTC
NA	many	TRBV27	TRBJ1-2	CASSLGVGAGYGYTF	TGTGCCAGCAGTTTAGGTGTCGGGGCTGGCTATGGCTACACCTTC
NA	NA	TRBV6-6	TRBJ1-5	CASSYERVNQPQHF	TGTGCCAGCAGTTACGAGAGGGTCAATCAGCCCCAGCATTTT
NA	NA	TRBV6-5	TRBJ1-3	CASSYSVQRKNTIYF	TGTGCCAGCAGTTACTCGGTGCAGCGCAAAAACACCATATATTTT
NA	NA	TRBV25-1	TRBJ1-4	CASSDPGHYNEKLFF	TGTGCCAGCAGTGACCCGGGACACTATAATGAAAAACTGTTTTTT
NA	NA	TRBV9	TRBJ2-1	CASSVSASSYNEQFF	TGTGCCAGCAGCGTGTCAGCGAGCTCCTACAATGAGCAGTTCTTC
NA	NA	TRBV10-3	TRBJ1-2	CAISNGRYGYTF	TGTGCCATCAGTAACGGGCGTTATGGCTACACCTTC
NA	NA	TRBV11-2	TRBJ1-2	CASNIIRGAGGYTF	TGTGCCAGCAATATTATCAGGGGCGCCGGTGGCTACACCTTC
NA	NA	TRBV19	TRBJ1-4	CASSANLGRVGEKLFF	TGTGCCAGTAGTGCCAATCTCGGCAGGGTAGGGGAAAAACTGTTTTTT
TRBD1	NA	TRBV5-1	TRBJ1-3	CASSSRASGQGTGNTIYF	TGCGCCAGCAGCTCCCGCGCATCAGGACAGGGTACTGGAAACACCATATATTTT
NA	NA	TRBV5-1	TRBJ2-1	CASSLGSAYNEQFF	TGCGCCAGCAGCTTAGGGTCGGCCTACAATGAGCAGTTCTTC
TRBD1	NA	TRBV4-2	TRBJ1-1	CASSQELQGGIPFF	TGTGCCAGCAGCCAAGAGCTGCAAGGGGGCATTCCTTTCTTT
NA	NA	TRBV6-6	TRBJ1-1	CASSQGVATEAFF	TGTGCCAGCAGCCAAGGGGTTGCCACTGAAGCTTTCTTT
TRBD2	NA	TRBV7-2	TRBJ2-3	CASSTRTSGGAWDTQYF	TGTGCCAGCAGCACCCGGACTAGCGGGGGGGCCTGGGATACGCAGTATTTT
NA	NA	TRBV9	TRBJ1-1	CASSVGRGGTEAFF	TGTGCCAGCAGCGTAGGTAGGGGTGGGACTGAAGCTTTCTTT
NA	NA	TRBV4-2	TRBJ1-5	CASSQATGPQHF	TGTGCCAGCAGCCAAGCCACAGGGCCCCAGCATTTT
NA	NA	TRBV6-6	TRBJ2-3	CATLPPFLDTQYF	TGTGCCACCCTACCCCCCTTCTTGGATACGCAGTATTTT
TRBD1	NA	TRBV4-1	TRBJ1-1	CASSQDAGQGYSEAFF	TGCGCCAGCAGCCAAGATGCGGGACAGGGGTACTCGGAAGCTTTCTTT
TRBD1	NA	TRBV7-2	TRBJ1-5	CASSLGGGGGNQPQHF	TGTGCCAGCAGCTTGGGGGGAGGGGGCGGCAATCAGCCCCAGCATTTT
TRBD1	NA	TRBV6-4	TRBJ1-1	CASSHREGAGTEAFF	TGTGCCAGCAGCCACCGTGAGGGGGCCGGGACTGAAGCTTTCTTT
TRBD1	NA	TRBV6-5	TRBJ2-7	CASSLGQGYEQYF	TGTGCCAGCAGTTTGGGACAGGGCTACGAGCAGTACTTC
TRBD1	NA	TRBV7-2	TRBJ2-5	CASSSRRTGVRETQYF	TGTGCCAGCAGCTCGAGGCGTACAGGGGTCAGAGAGACCCAGTACTTC
TRBD1	NA	TRBV14	TRBJ2-1	CASSRQGAIDEQFF	TGTGCCAGCAGCCGACAGGGGGCAATTGATGAGCAGTTCTTC
NA	NA	TRBV10-3	TRBJ1-2	CAISVSWMITNYGYTF	TGTGCCATCAGTGTATCATGGATGATAACTAACTATGGCTACACCTTC
TRBD1	NA	TRBV19	TRBJ1-5	CASSKDRGHQPQHF	TGTGCCAGTAGCAAGGACAGGGGGCATCAGCCCCAGCATTTT
TRBD1	NA	TRBV18	TRBJ1-1	CASSPPGQGSGVTEAFF	TGTGCCAGCTCACCACCGGGACAGGGGTCGGGTGTAACTGAAGCTTTCTTT
NA	NA	TRBV10-1	TRBJ1-2	CASKGQGYGYTF	TGCGCCAGCAAGGGACAAGGCTATGGCTACACCTTC
NA	NA	TRBV7-9	TRBJ1-2	CASSPGAEVYGYTF	TGTGCCAGCAGCCCGGGGGCGGAGGTCTATGGCTACACCTTC
NA	NA	TRBV6-1	TRBJ1-6	CASSEVGPLHF	TGTGCCAGCAGTGAAGTTGGTCCCCTCCACTTT
TRBD2	NA	TRBV7-7	TRBJ2-7	CASSLNRGGGEQYF	TGTGCTAGCAGCTTAAATCGCGGGGGAGGCGAGCAGTACTTC
NA	many	TRBV9	TRBJ1-2	CASSSLSYGYTF	TGTGCCAGCAGCTCTCTGAGTTATGGCTACACCTTC